This is a list of T cell receptor beta chains from one sample in a study of blood T cell repertoires in COVID-19. Sequenced by immunoSEQ multiplex PCR; TCRdb stores in-frame clones only, minus some. The data hold 300,000 to 400,000 clones, with about 87% observed a single time. Sequenced sample: peripheral blood. The receptors derive from a man aged 25 to 40 with COVID-19, enrolled during active disease. Each CDR3 is given with its conserved first and last residue. The D gene is left open where the match is weak. Not all rows give a size; the values are once, few, many and, for expanded clones, a class.

>TRBV4-1|TRBJ1-1|TRBD1|.
TGCGCCAGCAGCCAGGGACAGATGAACACTGAAGCTTTCTTT
CASSQGQMNTEAFF
>TRBV7-3|TRBJ2-3|.|.
TGTGCCAGCAGCTTAGTGGGGGGGCCTGGAGATACGCAGTATTTT
CASSLVGGPGDTQYF
>TRBV6-5|TRBJ2-7|.|.
TGTGCCAGCAGTCAGAACAGGGTCTACGAGCAGTACTTC
CASSQNRVYEQYF
>TRBV7-2|TRBJ2-5|.|once
TGTGCCAGCAGCTTAGGACTTTTCGTTACCTCCATCCAAGAGACCCAGTACTTC
CASSLGLFVTSIQETQYF
>TRBV28|TRBJ1-1|.|.
TGTGCCAGCAGATCGCCTACGAGGGCCCTTCCTGAAGCTTTCTTT
CASRSPTRALPEAFF
>TRBV15|TRBJ1-3|.|.
TGTGCCACCAGCAGAGAAGGGGGTTCTGGAAACACCATATATTTT
CATSREGGSGNTIYF
>TRBV7-2|TRBJ2-1|TRBD2|.
TGTGCCAGCAGCTTAGGTCGATCCGGGCCGGGACTAGGTGGGTTCTTC
CASSLGRSGPGLGGFF
>TRBV28|TRBJ1-2|TRBD1|.
TGTGCCAGCATCCAGGGGGCAAACTATGGCTACACCTTC
CASIQGANYGYTF
>TRBV19|TRBJ2-1|TRBD2|.
TGTGCCAGTAGTTTGCGGGGGGGTCACAATGAGCAGTTCTTC
CASSLRGGHNEQFF
>TRBV6-6|TRBJ2-1|TRBD2|.
TGTGCCAGCAGTCCAGGGACTAGTAGGGGTGAGCAGTTCTTC
CASSPGTSRGEQFF
>TRBV6-5|TRBJ2-3|TRBD2|.
TGTGCCAGCAGGAGAGCGGGAACGCAGTATTTT
CASRRAGTQYF
>TRBV29-1|TRBJ2-7|TRBD1|.
TGCAGCGGCCGGGACAGCTCCTACGAGCAGTACTTC
CSGRDSSYEQYF
>TRBV27|TRBJ2-7|.|.
TGTGCCAGCAGCACCTCAACAGGGAACGAGCAGTACTTC
CASSTSTGNEQYF
>TRBV5-1|TRBJ2-2|TRBD2|.
TGCGCCAGCAGCTTGGCCCCCGGACTAGCGGCGAACACCGGGGAGCTGTTTTTT
CASSLAPGLAANTGELFF
>TRBV5-1|TRBJ2-5|.|.
TGCGCCAGCAGCTTGGCACGCGACTTCCCGCTGACCCAGTACTTC
CASSLARDFPLTQYF
>TRBV15|TRBJ2-3|.|.
TGTGCCACCGCACCCTACAGGGCTCGGGTCGATACGCAGTATTTT
CATAPYRARVDTQYF
>TRBV30|TRBJ1-5|TRBD1|.
TGTGCCTGGAGATCTCCCGGGACAGGGTCTCAGCCCCAGCATTTT
CAWRSPGTGSQPQHF
>TRBV12-5|TRBJ1-1|.|.
TGTGCTAGTGGACTTAGGGGGGGAGTCGGTTCGGATAAGAACACTGAAGCTTTCTTT
CASGLRGGVGSDKNTEAFF
>TRBV6-5|TRBJ2-7|TRBD2|.
TGTGCCAGCAGAAGGCTAGCGGACCCCTTCGAGCAGTACTTC
CASRRLADPFEQYF
>TRBV19|TRBJ1-6|TRBD1|.
TGTGCCAGTACCGTCCTCCACAGGGGGTACTCACCCCTCCACTTT
CASTVLHRGYSPLHF
>TRBV6-5|TRBJ2-1|.|.
TGTGCCAGCAGTTACCTAGGTAGTGAGCAGTTCTTC
CASSYLGSEQFF
>TRBV5-1|TRBJ2-7|TRBD2|.
TGCGCCAGCAGCCATCCGGGACTAGCGGGAGGGCCGGTCGAGCAGTACTTC
CASSHPGLAGGPVEQYF
>TRBV2|TRBJ2-1|TRBD2|.
TGTGCCAGCAGTGAAGGGCGGGGGGATGAGCAGTTCTTC
CASSEGRGDEQFF
>TRBV19|TRBJ1-1|.|.
TGTGCCAGTAGGGGCCCCGGGGGAGGCACTGAAGCTTTCTTT
CASRGPGGGTEAFF
>TRBV14|TRBJ2-1|TRBD2|.
TGTGCCAGCAGCCAAGACGCTAGCGGGAGGCCCTTCGGCTACAATGAGCAGTTCTTC
CASSQDASGRPFGYNEQFF
>TRBV5-6|TRBJ2-3|.|.
TGTGCCAGCAGCTTGGGAGGGGGGCAGTATTTT
CASSLGGGQYF
>TRBV6-5|TRBJ2-1|.|.
TGTGCCAGCCTTTTCCGAAACTCACACAATGAGCAGTTCTTC
CASLFRNSHNEQFF
>TRBV28|TRBJ2-1|TRBD2|.
TGTGCCAGCAGGACTCTGGGACTAGCGGGTTACAATGAGCAGTTCTTC
CASRTLGLAGYNEQFF
>TRBV13|TRBJ2-7|TRBD2|.
TGTGCCAGCAGCCCCTTTCGGGGGGGCCGCGACGAGCAGTACTTC
CASSPFRGGRDEQYF
>TRBV5-4|TRBJ2-7|.|.
TGTGCCAGCAGCCGCCAGGACAGCTCCTACGAGCAGTACTTC
CASSRQDSSYEQYF
>TRBV2|TRBJ2-3|TRBD1|.
TGTGCCAGCAGTGGGACAGGGTTGGTGACAGATACGCAGTATTTT
CASSGTGLVTDTQYF
>TRBV6-5|TRBJ1-3|TRBD1|.
TGTGCCAGCAGTTTCGGACAGGGAGCTGAGGTAGACACCATATATTTT
CASSFGQGAEVDTIYF
>TRBV21-1|TRBJ1-1|.|few
TGTGCCAGCAGCACGACAGGGAACACTGAAGCTTTCTTT
CASSTTGNTEAFF
>TRBV5-6|TRBJ1-6|.|many
TGTGCCAGCAGCTTGACAGCAATATGGGATTCACCCCTCCACTTT
CASSLTAIWDSPLHF
>TRBV2|TRBJ2-6|TRBD2|once
TGTGCCAGCAGGGCGGGACTAACCTTCTCTGGGGCCAACGTCCTGACTTTC
CASRAGLTFSGANVLTF
>TRBV7-2|TRBJ2-3|.|.
TGTGCCAGCAGCGTAGGGGCTAGCACAGATACGCAGTATTTT
CASSVGASTDTQYF
>TRBV16|TRBJ1-1|.|.
TGTGCCAGCAGCCAAAGGGGGAGTAGTGAAGCTTTCTTT
CASSQRGSSEAFF
>TRBV29-1|TRBJ1-5|TRBD1|few
TGCAGCGTTAGGGGGGACAGCGATACTCAGCCCCAGCATTTT
CSVRGDSDTQPQHF
>TRBV11-1|TRBJ2-5|.|.
TGTGCCAGCAGCTTACTTGGACAGACCTACCAAGAGACCCAGTACTTC
CASSLLGQTYQETQYF
>TRBV19|TRBJ2-2|.|.
TGTGCCAGTAGTATCGCAAGGGGCACCGGGGAGCTGTTTTTT
CASSIARGTGELFF
>TRBV11-3|TRBJ2-2|.|.
TGTGCCAGCAGCCCCTCTCACACCGGGGAGCTGTTTTTT
CASSPSHTGELFF
>TRBV7-9|TRBJ1-5|TRBD1|.
TGTGCCAGCAGCATAGGACAGGTGGATCAGCCCCAGCATTTT
CASSIGQVDQPQHF